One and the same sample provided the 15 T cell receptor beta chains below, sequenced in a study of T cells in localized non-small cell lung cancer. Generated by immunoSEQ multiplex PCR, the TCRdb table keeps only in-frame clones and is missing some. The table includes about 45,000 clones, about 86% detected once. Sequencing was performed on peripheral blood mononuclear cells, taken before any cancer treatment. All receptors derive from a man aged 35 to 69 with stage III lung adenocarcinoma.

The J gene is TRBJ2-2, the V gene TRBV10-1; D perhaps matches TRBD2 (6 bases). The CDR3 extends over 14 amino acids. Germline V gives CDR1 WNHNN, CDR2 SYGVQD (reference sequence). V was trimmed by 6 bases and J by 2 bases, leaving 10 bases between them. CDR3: CASSGTLNTGELFF. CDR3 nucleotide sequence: TGCGCCAGCAGCGGGACTTTAAACACCGGGGAGCTGTTTTTT.

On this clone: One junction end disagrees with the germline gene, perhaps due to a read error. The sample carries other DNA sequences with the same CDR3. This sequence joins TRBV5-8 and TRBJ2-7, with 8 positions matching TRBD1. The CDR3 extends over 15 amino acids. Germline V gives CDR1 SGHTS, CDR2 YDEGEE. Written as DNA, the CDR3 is TGTGCCAGCAGCTCCAGGGGGCGGACAACCTACGAGCAGTATTTC. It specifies CASSSRGRTTYEQYF.

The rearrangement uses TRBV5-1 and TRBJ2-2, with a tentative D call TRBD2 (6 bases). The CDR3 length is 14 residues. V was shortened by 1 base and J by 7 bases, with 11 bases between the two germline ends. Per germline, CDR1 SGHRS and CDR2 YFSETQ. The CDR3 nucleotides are TGCGCCAGCAGCTTGTCTTACGGGAGCGGGGAGCTGTTTTTT. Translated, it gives CASSLSYGSGELFF.

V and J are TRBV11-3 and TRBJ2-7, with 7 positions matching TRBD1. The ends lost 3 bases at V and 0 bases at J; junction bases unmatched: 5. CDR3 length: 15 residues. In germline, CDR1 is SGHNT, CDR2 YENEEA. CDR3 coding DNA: TGTGCCAGCAGCTTGTGGTCAGGGGGCTCCTACGAGCAGTACTTC. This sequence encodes CASSLWSGGSYEQYF.

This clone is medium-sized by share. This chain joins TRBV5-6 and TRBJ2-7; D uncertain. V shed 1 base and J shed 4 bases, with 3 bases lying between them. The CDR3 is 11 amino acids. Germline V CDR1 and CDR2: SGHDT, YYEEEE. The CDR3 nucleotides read TGTGCCAGCAGCTTGAGATACGAGCAGTACTTC. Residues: CASSLRYEQYF. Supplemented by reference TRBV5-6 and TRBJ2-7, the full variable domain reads DAGVTQSPTHLIKTRGQQVTLRCSPKSGHDTVSWYQQALGQGPQFIFQYYEEEERQRGNFPDRFSGHQFPNYSSELNVNALLLGDSALYLCASSLRYEQYFGPGTRLTVT.

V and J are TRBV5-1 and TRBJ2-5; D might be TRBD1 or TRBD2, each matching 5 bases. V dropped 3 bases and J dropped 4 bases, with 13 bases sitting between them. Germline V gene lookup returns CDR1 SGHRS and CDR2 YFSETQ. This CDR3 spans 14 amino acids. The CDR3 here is CASSYQGVRETQYF. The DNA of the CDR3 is TGCGCCAGCAGCTATCAGGGAGTTCGAGAGACCCAGTACTTC.

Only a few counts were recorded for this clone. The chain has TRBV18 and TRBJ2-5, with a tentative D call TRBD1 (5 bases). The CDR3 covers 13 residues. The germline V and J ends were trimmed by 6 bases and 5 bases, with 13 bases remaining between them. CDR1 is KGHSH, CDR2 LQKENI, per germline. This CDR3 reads CASSGQGRETQYF. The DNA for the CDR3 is TGTGCCAGCTCCGGGCAGGGAAGGGAGACCCAGTACTTC.

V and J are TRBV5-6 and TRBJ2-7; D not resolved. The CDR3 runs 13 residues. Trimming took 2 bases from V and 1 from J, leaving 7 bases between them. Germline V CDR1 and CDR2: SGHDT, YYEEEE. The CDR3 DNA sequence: TGTGCCAGCAGCTTAATATCATCCTACGAGCAGTACTTC. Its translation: CASSLISSYEQYF.

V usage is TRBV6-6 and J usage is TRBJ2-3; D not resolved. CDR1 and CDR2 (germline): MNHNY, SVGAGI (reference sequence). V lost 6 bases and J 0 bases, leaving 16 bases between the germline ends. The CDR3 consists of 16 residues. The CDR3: CASSFKPTSSTDTQYF. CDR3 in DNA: TGTGCCAGCAGCTTTAAGCCTACTTCTAGCACAGATACGCAGTATTTT.

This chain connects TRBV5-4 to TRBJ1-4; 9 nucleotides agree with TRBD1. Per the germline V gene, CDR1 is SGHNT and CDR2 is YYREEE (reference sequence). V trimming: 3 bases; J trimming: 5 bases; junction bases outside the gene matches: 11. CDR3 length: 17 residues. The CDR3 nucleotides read TGTGCCAGCAGCTCATCAGGGACAGGGTCTAAAAATGAAAAACTGTTTTTT. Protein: CASSSSGTGSKNEKLFF.

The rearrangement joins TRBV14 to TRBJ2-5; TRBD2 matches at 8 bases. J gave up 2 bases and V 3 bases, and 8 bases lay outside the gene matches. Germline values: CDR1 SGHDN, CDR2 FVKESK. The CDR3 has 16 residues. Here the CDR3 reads CASSQPLTSGQETQYF. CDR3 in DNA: TGTGCCAGCAGCCAGCCCCTTACTAGCGGACAAGAGACCCAGTACTTC.

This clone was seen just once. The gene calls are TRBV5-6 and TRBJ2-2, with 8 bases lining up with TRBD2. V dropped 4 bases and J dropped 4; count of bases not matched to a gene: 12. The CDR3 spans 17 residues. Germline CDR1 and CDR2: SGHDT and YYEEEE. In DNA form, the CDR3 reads TGTGCCAGCAGCCGCCCCTCGAGACTAGCGCCCACCGGGGAGCTGTTTTTT. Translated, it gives CASSRPSRLAPTGELFF.

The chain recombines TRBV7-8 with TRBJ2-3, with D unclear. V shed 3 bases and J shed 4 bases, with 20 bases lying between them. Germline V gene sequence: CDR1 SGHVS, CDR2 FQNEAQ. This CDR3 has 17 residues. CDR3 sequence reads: CASSFTQGRPPADTQYF. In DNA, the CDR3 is TGTGCCAGCAGCTTTACCCAAGGCAGGCCCCCCGCAGATACGCAGTATTTT.

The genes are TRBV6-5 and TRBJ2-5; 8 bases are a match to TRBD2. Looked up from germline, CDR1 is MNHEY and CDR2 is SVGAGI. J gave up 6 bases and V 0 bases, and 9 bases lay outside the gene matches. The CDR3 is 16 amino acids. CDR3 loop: CASSYSRSGGPQTQYF. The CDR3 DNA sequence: TGTGCCAGCAGTTACTCGAGGTCGGGGGGGCCCCAGACCCAGTACTTC.

CDR3 sequence (DNA): TGTGCCAGCAGTTACTCGGCAGTTCTCGAGCAGTTCTTC. Translating it yields CASSYSAVLEQFF. J is TRBJ2-1 and V is TRBV6-6; D not resolved. The CDR3 extends over 13 amino acids. V was trimmed by 0 bases and J by 10 bases, leaving 10 bases between them. CDR1 is MNHNY, CDR2 SVGAGI, per germline (reference sequence).